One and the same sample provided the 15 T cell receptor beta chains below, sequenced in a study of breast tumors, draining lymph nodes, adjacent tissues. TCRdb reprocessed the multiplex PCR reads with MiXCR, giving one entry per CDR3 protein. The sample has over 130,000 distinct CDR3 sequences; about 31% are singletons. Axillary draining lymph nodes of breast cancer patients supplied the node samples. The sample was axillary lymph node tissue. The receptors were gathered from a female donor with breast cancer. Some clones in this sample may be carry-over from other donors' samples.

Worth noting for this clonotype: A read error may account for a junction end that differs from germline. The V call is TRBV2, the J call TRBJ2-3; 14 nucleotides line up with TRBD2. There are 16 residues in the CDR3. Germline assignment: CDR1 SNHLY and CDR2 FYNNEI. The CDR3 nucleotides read TGTGCCAGCAGACCCCGACTAGCGGGGGGGACAGATACGCAGTATTTC. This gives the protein CASRPRLAGGTDTQYF. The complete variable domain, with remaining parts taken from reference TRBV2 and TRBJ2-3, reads EPEVTQTPSHQVTQMGQEVILRCVPISNHLYFYWYRQILGQKVEFLVSFYNNEISEKSEIFDDQFSVERPDGSNFTLKIRSTKLEDSAMYFCASRPRLAGGTDTQYFGPGTRLTVL.

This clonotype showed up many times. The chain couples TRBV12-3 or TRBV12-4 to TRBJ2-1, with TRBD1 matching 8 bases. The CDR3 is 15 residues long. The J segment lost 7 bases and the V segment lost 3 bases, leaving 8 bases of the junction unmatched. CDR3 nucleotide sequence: TGTGCCAGCAGTTTCGCAGGGGGCTCCCTGAATGAGCAGTTCTTC. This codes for CASSFAGGSLNEQFF.

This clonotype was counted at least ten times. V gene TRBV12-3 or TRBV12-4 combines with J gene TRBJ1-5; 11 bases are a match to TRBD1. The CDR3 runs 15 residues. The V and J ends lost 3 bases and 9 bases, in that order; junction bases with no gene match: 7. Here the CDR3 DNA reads TGTGCCAGCAGTTTCCGGACAGGGGGCGGACGGCCCCAGCATTTT. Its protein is CASSFRTGGGRPQHF.

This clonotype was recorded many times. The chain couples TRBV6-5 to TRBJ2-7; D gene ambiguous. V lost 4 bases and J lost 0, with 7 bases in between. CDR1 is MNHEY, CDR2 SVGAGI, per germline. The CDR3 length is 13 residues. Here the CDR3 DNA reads TGTGCCAGCAGTTTCGCGGCCTCCTACGAGCAGTACTTC. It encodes CASSFAASYEQYF.

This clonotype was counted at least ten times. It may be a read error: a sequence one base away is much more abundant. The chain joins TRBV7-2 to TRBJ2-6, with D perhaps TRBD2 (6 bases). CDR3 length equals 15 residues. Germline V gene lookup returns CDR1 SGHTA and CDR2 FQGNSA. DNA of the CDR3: TGTGCCAGCAGCTTAGCGCCCGGAGGGGCCAACGTCCTGCCTTTC. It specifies CASSLAPGGANVLPF.

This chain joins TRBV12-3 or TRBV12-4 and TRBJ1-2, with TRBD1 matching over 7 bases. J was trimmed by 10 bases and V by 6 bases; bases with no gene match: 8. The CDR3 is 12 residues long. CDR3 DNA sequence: TGTGCCAGCAGGTCCGGGACAGCTTACTACACCTTC. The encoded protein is CASRSGTAYYTF.

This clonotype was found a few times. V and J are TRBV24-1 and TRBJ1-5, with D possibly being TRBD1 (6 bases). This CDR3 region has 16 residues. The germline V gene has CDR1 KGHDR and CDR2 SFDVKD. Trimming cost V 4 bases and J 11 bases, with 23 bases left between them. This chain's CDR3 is CATSDSRQERRETQHF. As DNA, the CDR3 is TGTGCCACCAGTGACTCCCGACAGGAGAGGAGAGAGACCCAGCATTTT.

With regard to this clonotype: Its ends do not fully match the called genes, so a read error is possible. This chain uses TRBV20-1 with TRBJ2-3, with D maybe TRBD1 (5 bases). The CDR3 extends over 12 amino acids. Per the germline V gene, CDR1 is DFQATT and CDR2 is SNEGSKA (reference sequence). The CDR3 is CSAGDETVTQYF. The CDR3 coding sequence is TGCAGTGCTGGAGATGAGACAGTTACGCAGTATTTT.

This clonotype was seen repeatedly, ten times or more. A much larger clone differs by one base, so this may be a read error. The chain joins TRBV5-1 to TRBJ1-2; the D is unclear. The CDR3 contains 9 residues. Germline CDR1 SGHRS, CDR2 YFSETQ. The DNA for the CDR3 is TGCGCCAGCAGCTATGGCTACGCCTTC. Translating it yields CASSYGYAF.

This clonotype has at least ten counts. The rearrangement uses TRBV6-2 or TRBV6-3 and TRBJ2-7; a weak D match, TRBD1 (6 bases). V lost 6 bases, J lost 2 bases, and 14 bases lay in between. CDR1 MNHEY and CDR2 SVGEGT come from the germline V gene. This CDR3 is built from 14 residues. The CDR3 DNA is TGTGCCAGCAGCTCGCAGGGGAAGACCTACGAGCAGTACGTC. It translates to CASSSQGKTYEQYV.

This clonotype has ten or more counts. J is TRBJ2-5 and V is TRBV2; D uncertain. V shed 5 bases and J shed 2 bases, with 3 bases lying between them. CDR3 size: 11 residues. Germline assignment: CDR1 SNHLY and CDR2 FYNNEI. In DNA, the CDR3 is TGTGCCAGCAGTCAGCAAGAGACCCAGTACTTC. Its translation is CASSQQETQYF.

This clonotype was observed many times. The CDR3 DNA reads TGCGCCAGCAGCCAAGTACAGATCTCGGAGGCTCAGCCCCAGCATTTT. Its protein product is CASSQVQISEAQPQHF. The V gene is TRBV4-1, the J gene TRBJ1-5, with D unclear. With 1 base removed from V and 6 bases from J, the gap between germline ends came to 16 bases. Looked up from germline, CDR1 is MGHRA and CDR2 is YSYEKL. There are 16 residues in the CDR3.

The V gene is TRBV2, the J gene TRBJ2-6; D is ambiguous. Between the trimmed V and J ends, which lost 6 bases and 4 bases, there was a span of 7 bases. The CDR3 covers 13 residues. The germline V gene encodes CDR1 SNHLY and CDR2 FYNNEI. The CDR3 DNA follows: TGTGCCAGCAGCGAGCAGGGGGCCAACGTCCTGACTTTC. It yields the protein CASSEQGANVLTF.

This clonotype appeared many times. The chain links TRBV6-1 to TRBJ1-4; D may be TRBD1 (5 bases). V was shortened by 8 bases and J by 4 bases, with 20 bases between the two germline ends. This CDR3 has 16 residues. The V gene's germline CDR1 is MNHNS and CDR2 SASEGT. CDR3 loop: CASYFLPGPLNEKLFF. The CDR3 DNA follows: TGTGCCAGCTACTTCCTTCCGGGACCGCTTAATGAAAAACTGTTTTTT.

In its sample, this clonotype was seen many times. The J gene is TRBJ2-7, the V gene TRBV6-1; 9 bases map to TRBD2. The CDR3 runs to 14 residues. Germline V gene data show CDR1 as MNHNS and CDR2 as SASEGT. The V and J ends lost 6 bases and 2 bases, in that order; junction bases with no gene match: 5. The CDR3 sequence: CASSRSGGTYEQYV. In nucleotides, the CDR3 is TGTGCCAGCAGCCGTAGCGGGGGTACCTACGAGCAGTACGTC.